A single sample gave rise to the 5 T cell receptor beta chains below, sequenced in a study of T cells in Graves' hyperthyroidism and ophthalmopathy. Researchers amplified the TCR beta CDR3 regions from RNA transcripts. Carried out on the TCR CDR3, a first-round RT-PCR used the HTBI primer set. Each CDR3 protein is one row after TCRdb ran MiXCR on the multiplex PCR reads. The data show 300,000 to 350,000 distinct CDR3 sequences, approximately 15% seen once. Sequences were obtained from blood. Source of these receptors: a woman aged 25 to 39 with Graves' hyperthyroidism.

This clonotype was seen many times. This sequence joins TRBV10-3 and TRBJ2-5; D call uncertain. Germline V lookup: CDR1 ENHRY, CDR2 SYGVKD. CDR3 length: 13 residues. The ends were cut back, 6 bases at V and 0 bases at J, with 8 bases in the middle. This CDR3 reads CAISWTHQETQYF. The CDR3 nucleotides read TGTGCCATCAGCTGGACCCACCAAGAGACCCAGTACTTC.

The chain carries TRBV27 and TRBJ1-2; TRBD1 matches 7 bases. The CDR3 consists of 14 residues. V was clipped by 2 bases and J by 8 bases; unmatched bases: 8. CDR1 and CDR2 (germline): MNHEY, SMNVEV (reference sequence). The CDR3 DNA reads TGTGCCAGCAGTTTAGGTACAGGGGTCGGGGGCTACACCTTC. It codes for CASSLGTGVGGYTF.

In nucleotides, the CDR3 is TGTGCCAGCAGCCCGGGGTACTTTGGCTACACCTTC. Translated, it gives CASSPGYFGYTF. This chain connects TRBV14 to TRBJ1-2, with D unresolved. CDR1 SGHDN and CDR2 FVKESK come from the germline V gene. This CDR3 is 12 amino acids long. Trimming cost V 4 bases and J 7 bases, with 10 bases left between them.

This clonotype came up a few times. The chain links TRBV27 to TRBJ2-2; 7 bases match TRBD2. V was clipped by 2 bases and J by 4 bases; unmatched bases: 16. Germline CDR1 reads MNHEY; CDR2 reads SMNVEV (reference sequence). The CDR3 extends over 19 amino acids. The CDR3 DNA follows: TGTGCCAGCAGTTTAAGGTTGGGACTAAATCGGGAAGGCACCGGGGAGCTGTTTTTT. Translation gives CASSLRLGLNREGTGELFF.

This clonotype was observed a few times. This chain connects TRBV12-3 or TRBV12-4 to TRBJ2-3; 7 bases line up with TRBD2. With 6 bases clipped from V and 2 bases from J, the junction kept 8 bases outside the gene matches. CDR3 length equals 15 residues. The CDR3 DNA follows: TGTGCCAGCAGCCCCCCGGGGGGAGACACAGATACGCAGTATTTT. Protein product: CASSPPGGDTDTQYF.